This T cell receptor beta chain was captured in a study of regulatory T cells in long-lasting Graves disease. Study results and limitations: Between persistent patients, more than 2,500 public clonotypes were shared, exceeding the 966 shared between new patients. When disease was persistent, TRBV28, TRBJ1-2 and TRBJ2-5 were the favored segments.

Building the TCR beta libraries relied on iRepertoire HTBI primers, and CDR3 regions underwent Arm-PCR. TCRdb re-called the multiplex PCR reads through MiXCR, storing one row per CDR3 protein. The sample contains a few hundred thousand distinct CDR3 sequences, approximately 15% of which appear only once. As to this clonotype: Its antigen remains unidentified.

Time point here: newly diagnosed GD, antithyroid drugs for less than 3 months. Extracted PBMC RNA gave rise to the TCR library. From germline, CDR1 is MRHNA and CDR2 SNTAGT. CDR3 length: 20 amino acids. The J segment lost 2 bases and the V segment lost 5 bases, leaving 24 bases of the junction unmatched. A further study also used this sample, focusing on T cells in Graves' hyperthyroidism and ophthalmopathy. That work adds: Most thyroid clonotypes that were expanded above 0.001 also turned up in blood.

This specimen consisted of peripheral blood mononuclear cells (PBMCs), obtained at new diagnosis, from a patient treated with antithyroid drugs. The receptor was isolated from a woman aged 40 to 50 with Graves disease. The chain has TRBV6-4 and TRBJ2-7, with 7 bases lining up with TRBD2. For the CDR3, the DNA is TGTGCCAGCAGTTACTTTTTTTTTAAGGAGGGAGAAGCGGGGCCCTACGAGCAGTACTTC. Encoded protein: CASSYFFFKEGEAGPYEQYF.